This record covers a single T cell receptor beta chain. The antigen is not known. The data belong to a study of lymphopenia after photon versus proton radiotherapy. Study observations and caveats: In patients who died, overall survival fell as post-nadir TCR diversity dropped more. After the lymphocyte nadir, photon-treated repertoires showed oligoclonal expansion, especially of CD8+ Temra cells. Only patients who died were analyzed for survival; proton advantage is unproven. Photon-treated patients lost naive T cells and TCR diversity; proton-treated stayed stable.

The CDR3 is 16 amino acids. Germline V gives CDR1 SGDLS, CDR2 YYNGEE. J gave up 2 bases and V 1 base, and 4 bases lay outside the gene matches. Assay: immunoSEQ multiplex PCR; the TCRdb copy retains only in-frame clones and omits some. The data show approximately 150,000 clones, 75% to 90% seen once. V and J are TRBV9 and TRBJ2-2; 8 nucleotides line up with TRBD1. Sequences were derived from peripheral blood, sampled from a patient treated with photon-based radiotherapy. This sequence was found in a man aged 45-65 years with gastric cancer. In nucleotides, the CDR3 is TGTGCCAGCAGCGTACTACAGGGGGGAAACACCGGGGAGCTGTTTTTT. It translates to CASSVLQGGNTGELFF.